This T cell receptor (beta chain) was found in a study of T-cell reconstitution after alpha-beta-depleted transplantation in children. Library preparation (for TCRbeta) was performed with unique molecular identifiers. TCRdb reprocessed the PCR reads with MiXCR, giving one entry per CDR3 protein. The data contain fewer than 550,000 distinct CDR3 sequences, about 10% of them singletons. Study findings and constraints: It was surviving recipient T cells and thymic progenitors that gave some patients high TCRbeta diversity at day 60. Hyperexpanded clones declined; after one year, newly produced T cells mostly supplied diversity. Reported findings indicate that, about two months after transplant, alpha-beta T cells came from several hundred expanded clones, which were derived from non-depleted graft cells.

Remarks on this clonotype: No antigen is known for it.

The material was PBMCs, mostly from graft donor cells, obtained 180 days after TCRalphabeta/CD19-depleted stem cell transplant. This clonotype originated in a female patient aged 2-9 years who had a stem cell transplant for aplastic anemia, so the T cells may come from the graft donor.

CDR3 residues: CASSLGDTGLALYF. CDR3 DNA sequence: TGTGCCAGCAGCTTAGGGGACACTGGACTAGCCCTTTACTTC. The V call is TRBV7-8, the J call TRBJ2-4; the match to TRBD2 covers 8 bases. Trimming took 1 base from V and 16 from J; bases not matched to a gene: 12. This CDR3 has 14 amino acids. The germline V gene has CDR1 SGHVS and CDR2 FQNEAQ.